The 22 T cell receptor beta chains in this list originate from one sample, sequenced in a study of CD8 T cells in Susac syndrome (dated by TCRdb to between 2018 and 2021). The library was made by the immunoSEQ multiplex PCR assay. RNA was extracted using the RNeasy kit, and about 0.45 to 1 ug of the RNA was reverse transcribed with random hexamers. TCRdb redid the processing of the public reads, applying fastp at Q25 and MiXCR, and retained in-frame beta chains. Rows merge per CDR3 protein into single entries with the most common DNA and genes. The sample includes approximately 130,000 distinct CDR3 sequences, with approximately 90% observed a single time. Jointly, the top ten make up 0.24% of the sample. Input material: CD8+ T cells from PBMCs. These receptor sequences come from a human donor with multiple sclerosis.

The rearrangement links TRBV10-3 to TRBJ2-4; D not resolved. The germline V gene has CDR1 ENHRY and CDR2 SYGVKD. CDR3 length: 16 residues. The V gene lost 3 bases and the J gene lost 0 bases, with 12 bases spanning the gap. The chain's CDR3 is CAISDEGIRAKNIQYF. CDR3 sequence (DNA): TGTGCCATCAGTGACGAAGGGATCCGAGCCAAAAACATTCAGTACTTC.

In DNA form, the CDR3 reads TGTGCCAGCAGTTACTCGACCGGACAGGTACAACAGCTTGGTGGCTACGAGCAGTACTTC. Its translation is CASSYSTGQVQQLGGYEQYF. This chain links TRBV6-5 with TRBJ2-7; TRBD1 agrees at 7 bases. CDR1 MNHEY and CDR2 SVGAGI come from the germline V gene. V lost 0 bases and J lost 3; bases outside the gene matches: 20. The CDR3 runs 20 residues.

The rearrangement joins TRBV7-9 to TRBJ2-5; weak D call: TRBD2 (5 bases). The CDR3 spans 13 residues. The V gene lost 4 bases and the J gene lost 3 bases, with 9 bases spanning the gap. Germline V gene sequence: CDR1 SEHNR, CDR2 FQNEAQ (reference sequence). The CDR3: CASSSGEKETQYF. The CDR3 DNA follows: TGTGCCAGCAGCTCCGGGGAAAAAGAGACCCAGTACTTC. The complete variable domain, with remaining parts taken from reference TRBV7-9 and TRBJ2-5, reads DTGVSQNPRHKITKRGQNVTFRCDPISEHNRLYWYRQTLGQGPEFLTYFQNEAQLEKSRLLSDRFSAERPKGSFSTLEIQRTEQGDSAMYLCASSSGEKETQYFGPGTRLLVL.

CDR3 amino acids: CASSPPTNTEAFF. CDR3 in DNA: TGTGCCAGCAGCCCGCCGACGAACACTGAAGCTTTCTTT. The chain has TRBV7-9 and TRBJ1-1; D gene ambiguous. From germline, CDR1 is SEHNR and CDR2 FQNEAQ (reference sequence). V was trimmed by 5 bases and J by 1 base, leaving 8 bases between them. The CDR3 spans 13 residues.

This clonotype was counted between two and nine times. V usage is TRBV6-1 and J usage is TRBJ2-5, with 8 bases aligning to TRBD1. The ends lost 6 bases at V and 3 bases at J; junction bases unmatched: 0. The length of the CDR3 is 12 residues. Germline V gives CDR1 MNHNS, CDR2 SASEGT. This CDR3 reads CASRDREETQYF. The CDR3 bases are TGTGCCAGCAGGGACAGGGAAGAGACCCAGTACTTC.

The chain uses TRBV3-1 and TRBJ2-7; D is tentatively TRBD1 or TRBD2 (5 bases each). The germline V and J ends were trimmed by 8 bases and 3 bases, with 11 bases remaining between them. The CDR3 spans 12 residues. Germline V lookup: CDR1 LGHDT, CDR2 YNNKEL (reference sequence). The DNA for the CDR3 is TGTGCCAGCCGGGACGCATACTACGAGCAGTACTTC. It is translated as CASRDAYYEQYF.

This chain links TRBV10-3 with TRBJ2-7; D is perhaps TRBD2 (6 bases). CDR1 and CDR2 (germline): ENHRY, SYGVKD. The CDR3 runs to 15 residues. Trimming shortened V by 0 bases and J by 4 bases, and 13 bases separated the two germline ends. CDR3 bases: TGTGCCATCAGTGAGTCGATGGCAGGGAGGTACGAGCAGTACTTC. This gives the protein CAISESMAGRYEQYF.

The chain combines TRBV30 with TRBJ1-4; D uncertain. Germline values: CDR1 GTSNPN, CDR2 SVGIG (reference sequence). Between the trimmed V and J ends, which lost 0 bases and 6 bases, there was a span of 29 bases. The CDR3 runs to 20 residues. The CDR3 DNA sequence: TGTGCCTGGAGTGTACGCGGATATTATGAGGCAGAATACGGAGATGAAAAACTGTTTTTT. As protein: CAWSVRGYYEAEYGDEKLFF. The whole variable domain, filled in from reference TRBV30 and TRBJ1-4, reads SQTIHQWPATLVQPVGSPLSLECTVEGTSNPNLYWYRQAAGRGLQLLFYSVGIGQISSEVPQNLSASRPQDRQFILSSKKLLLSDSGFYLCAWSVRGYYEAEYGDEKLFFGSGTQLSVL.

The gene calls are TRBV12-5 and TRBJ2-7, with 9 bases matching TRBD1. The CDR3 is 13 residues long. V was clipped by 3 bases and J by 6 bases; unmatched bases: 3. CDR1 and CDR2 from the germline V gene are LGHNT and FRNRAP. In nucleotides, the CDR3 is TGTGCTAGTGGTTTAATGACAGGGGGCGAGCAGTACTTC. Its translation: CASGLMTGGEQYF.

V and J are TRBV27 and TRBJ2-2; D uncertain. Germline values: CDR1 MNHEY, CDR2 SMNVEV (reference sequence). V lost 5 bases, J lost 1 base, and 8 bases lay in between. This CDR3 region has 14 residues. This chain's CDR3 is CASSPSMNTGELFF. In DNA, the CDR3 is TGTGCCAGCAGTCCCTCAATGAACACCGGGGAGCTGTTTTTT.

This chain uses TRBV29-1 with TRBJ2-3; D might be TRBD1 (6 bases). V gave up 8 bases and J gave up 5 bases, with 20 bases separating them. CDR3 size: 14 residues. CDR1 SQVTM and CDR2 ANQGSEA come from the germline V gene. The CDR3 is CSSNGPQGQDTQYF. The DNA for the CDR3 is TGCAGCTCAAACGGGCCTCAGGGGCAAGATACGCAGTATTTT.

The J gene is TRBJ2-7, the V gene TRBV3-1, with 11 bases lining up with TRBD2. The CDR3 is 16 amino acids. J gave up 6 bases and V 8 bases, and 15 bases lay outside the gene matches. Germline V gene sequence: CDR1 LGHDT, CDR2 YNNKEL (reference sequence). The chain's CDR3 is CASQWGGGLAGSEQYF. CDR3 sequence (DNA): TGTGCCAGCCAGTGGGGTGGAGGACTAGCGGGTTCCGAGCAGTACTTC.

The genes are TRBV29-1 and TRBJ2-1; 8 positions match TRBD1. With 8 bases clipped from V and 8 bases from J, the junction kept 14 bases outside the gene matches. CDR1 is SQVTM and CDR2 is ANQGSEA in the germline V gene. This CDR3 region has 14 residues. The CDR3 is CSLGTPGQGYEQFF. The CDR3 region has the DNA TGCAGCTTGGGAACGCCCGGACAGGGCTATGAGCAGTTCTTC.

This clonotype appeared a few times. The chain links TRBV6-1 to TRBJ2-2; perhaps TRBD1 as D (5 bases). The germline V gene has CDR1 MNHNS and CDR2 SASEGT. V shed 6 bases and J shed 8 bases, with 7 bases lying between them. The CDR3 runs to 11 residues. DNA of the CDR3: TGTGCCAGCAGCCGGACAGGGGAGCTGTTTTTT. It yields the protein CASSRTGELFF.

The chain carries TRBV20-1 and TRBJ2-1; 14 bases map to TRBD2. The V and J ends lost 5 bases and 8 bases, in that order; junction bases with no gene match: 8. CDR1 DFQATT and CDR2 SNEGSKA come from the germline V gene (reference sequence). This CDR3 is built from 15 residues. The CDR3 nucleotides read TGCAGTGCTCCCCCACGGACTAGCGGGAGGTATGAGCAGTTCTTC. It specifies CSAPPRTSGRYEQFF.

The rearrangement joins TRBV13 to TRBJ2-1, with D maybe TRBD1 (5 bases). Trimming stripped 7 bases from V and 0 bases from J, with 13 bases between. Germline V gene lookup returns CDR1 PRHDT and CDR2 FYEKMQ (reference sequence). CDR3 length: 15 amino acids. Here the CDR3 DNA reads TGTGCCAGCACCTCAGGGTTGAGCTCCTACAATGAGCAGTTCTTC. It yields the protein CASTSGLSSYNEQFF.

The gene calls are TRBV20-1 and TRBJ2-7; 7 nucleotides line up with TRBD2. In germline, CDR1 is DFQATT, CDR2 SNEGSKA (reference sequence). The CDR3 runs 13 residues. Trimming removed 1 base from V and 7 bases from J; junction bases left unmatched: 7. CDR3 amino acids: CSARGGGRREQYF. Here the CDR3 DNA reads TGCAGTGCTAGAGGGGGGGGACGGCGTGAGCAGTACTTC.

V and J are TRBV27 and TRBJ2-5; 9 bases agree with TRBD2. TRBJ2-7 matches the DNA end more closely, so the J call is doubtful. CDR3 length: 15 amino acids. Germline lookup yields CDR1 MNHEY and CDR2 SMNVEV (reference sequence). CDR3 bases: TGTGCCAGCAGTTTCGGTAGCGGGAGTTCCCACGAGCAGTACTTC. Its translation is CASSFGSGSSHEQYF.

This chain connects TRBV4-2 to TRBJ1-5, with a weak D call TRBD1 (5 bases). The CDR3 covers 15 residues. Trimming stripped 4 bases from V and 3 bases from J, with 13 bases between. The germline CDR1 and CDR2 sequences are LGHNA and YNFKEQ. In DNA, the CDR3 is TGTGCCAGCAGCCGGGGGGTAGAATCCAATCAGCCCCAGCATTTT. Its translation is CASSRGVESNQPQHF.

This chain joins TRBV7-9 and TRBJ2-5; maybe TRBD1 (6 bases). The CDR3 is 13 amino acids. The V and J ends lost 6 bases and 3 bases respectively, with 11 bases between them. Germline values: CDR1 SEHNR, CDR2 FQNEAQ (reference sequence). In DNA, the CDR3 is TGTGCCAGCAGGGGGGACAATGAAGAGACCCAGTACTTC. It specifies CASRGDNEETQYF.

This chain joins TRBV14 and TRBJ2-2, with 9 nucleotides matching TRBD2. J was trimmed by 4 bases and V by 2 bases; bases with no gene match: 2. The CDR3 totals 15 residues. Per the germline V gene, CDR1 is SGHDN and CDR2 is FVKESK. CDR3 region: CASSQLAGFTGELFF. The CDR3 DNA reads TGTGCCAGCAGCCAACTAGCGGGGTTCACCGGGGAGCTGTTTTTT.

This clonotype was found once. The chain joins TRBV19 to TRBJ2-6; D gene uncertain. The germline V and J ends were trimmed by 5 bases and 0 bases, with 20 bases remaining between them. Germline CDR1 is LNHDA and CDR2 is SQIVND (reference sequence). The CDR3 consists of 19 residues. CDR3 DNA: TGTGCCAGTAGTCAGATGTCAGCCCTCCGCTACTCTGGGGCCAACGTCCTGACTTTC. Translating gives CASSQMSALRYSGANVLTF. The full variable domain, completed using reference TRBV19 and TRBJ2-6, is DGGITQSPKYLFRKEGQNVTLSCEQNLNHDAMYWYRQDPGQGLRLIYYSQIVNDFQKGDIAEGYSVSREKKESFPLTVTSAQKNPTAFYLCASSQMSALRYSGANVLTFGAGSRLTVL.